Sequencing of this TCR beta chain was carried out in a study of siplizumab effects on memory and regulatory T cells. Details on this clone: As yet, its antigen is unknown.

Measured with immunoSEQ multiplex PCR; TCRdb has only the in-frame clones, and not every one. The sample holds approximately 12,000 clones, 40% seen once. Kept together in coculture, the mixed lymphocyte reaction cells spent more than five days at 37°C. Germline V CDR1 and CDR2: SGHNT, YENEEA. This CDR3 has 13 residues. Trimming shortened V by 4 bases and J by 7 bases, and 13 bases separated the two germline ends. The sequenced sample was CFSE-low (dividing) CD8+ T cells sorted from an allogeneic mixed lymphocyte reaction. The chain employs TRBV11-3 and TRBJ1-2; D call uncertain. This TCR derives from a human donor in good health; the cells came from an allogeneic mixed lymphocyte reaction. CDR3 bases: TGTGCCAGCAGCTCCCGGAGTCTAGGTGGCTACACCTTC. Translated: CASSSRSLGGYTF.